These 2 T cell receptor beta chains share one sample of origin, sequenced in a study of blood T cell repertoires in COVID-19 (TCRdb year 2020). The protocol used for the library was the immunoSEQ multiplex PCR assay. TCRdb took over this immuneACCESS table, retaining in-frame rearrangements with V and J assigned. Such tables are incomplete; in checked studies, under half of the missing clones stem from an unresolved V gene, and the remainder is unexplained. In all, the sample holds 150,000 to 160,000 clones, and 75% to 90% of those were seen once. Under 2.5% of the sample lies in the top ten. Specimen: peripheral blood. The receptors stem from a woman between 70 and 85 years old with acute or convalescent COVID-19.

The J gene is TRBJ1-2, the V gene TRBV19, with no clear D. Germline CDR1 LNHDA, CDR2 SQIVND (reference sequence). This CDR3 spans 12 amino acids. V was clipped by 5 bases and J by 1 base, with 5 bases between them. The CDR3 nucleotides read TGTGCCAGTAGTCGGGGTAACTATGGCTACACCTTC. This codes for CASSRGNYGYTF.

The CDR3 spells CASSSSGGVPETQYF. CDR3 bases: TGCGCCAGCAGTTCTAGCGGGGGTGTCCCAGAGACCCAGTACTTC. The rearrangement links TRBV10-2 to TRBJ2-5, with 10 bases that match TRBD2. This CDR3 has 15 residues. Per germline, CDR1 WSHSY and CDR2 SAAADI. The ends lost 5 bases at V and 4 bases at J; junction bases unmatched: 7.